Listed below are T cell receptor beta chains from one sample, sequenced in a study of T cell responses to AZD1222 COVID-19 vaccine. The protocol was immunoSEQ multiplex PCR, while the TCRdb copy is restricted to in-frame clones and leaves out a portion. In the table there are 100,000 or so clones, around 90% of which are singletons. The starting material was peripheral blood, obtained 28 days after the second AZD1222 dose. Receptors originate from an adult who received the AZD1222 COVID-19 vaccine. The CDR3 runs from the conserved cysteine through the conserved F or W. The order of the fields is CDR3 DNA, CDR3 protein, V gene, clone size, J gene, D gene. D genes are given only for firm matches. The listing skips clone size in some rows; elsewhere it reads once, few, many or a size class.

CDR3 DNA: TGTGCCAGCACCTTAAGGCCAGACATGAACACTGAAGCTTTCTTT
CDR3 protein: CASTLRPDMNTEAFF
V gene: TRBV5-5
clone size: -
J gene: TRBJ1-1
D gene: -

CDR3 DNA: TGTGCCAGCAGCCAAGAAGTAGGACAGGGCGGTTTGCGTGAGACCCAGTACTTC
CDR3 protein: CASSQEVGQGGLRETQYF
V gene: TRBV3-1/TRBV3-2
clone size: -
J gene: TRBJ2-5
D gene: TRBD1

CDR3 DNA: TGTGCCAGCAGACGACAGGGCCGCAATCAGCCCCAGCATTTT
CDR3 protein: CASRRQGRNQPQHF
V gene: TRBV6-5
clone size: -
J gene: TRBJ1-5
D gene: TRBD1

CDR3 DNA: TGCAGCGTTGAGTTGACCCCCTACGAGCAGTACTTC
CDR3 protein: CSVELTPYEQYF
V gene: TRBV29-1
clone size: -
J gene: TRBJ2-7
D gene: -

CDR3 DNA: TGTGCCAGCAGTGAAGCACTGGGGACAGCGAACACTGAAGCTTTCTTT
CDR3 protein: CASSEALGTANTEAFF
V gene: TRBV2
clone size: -
J gene: TRBJ1-1
D gene: TRBD1

CDR3 DNA: TGTGCCAGTAGTGGAAACAGGGTGAGCACTGAAGCTTTCTTT
CDR3 protein: CASSGNRVSTEAFF
V gene: TRBV19
clone size: -
J gene: TRBJ1-1
D gene: -

CDR3 DNA: TGTGCCATCAGCTTACAGGGACCCCTCAGCACTGAAGCTTTCTTT
CDR3 protein: CAISLQGPLSTEAFF
V gene: TRBV10-3
clone size: -
J gene: TRBJ1-1
D gene: -

CDR3 DNA: TGTGCCAGTAGTATTGGAAGTAGAAGCTCTGGAAACACCATATATTTT
CDR3 protein: CASSIGSRSSGNTIYF
V gene: TRBV19
clone size: -
J gene: TRBJ1-3
D gene: -

CDR3 DNA: TGTGCCAGCAGTTACAGTGGGACTAGCGGCTCCTACGAGCAGTACTTC
CDR3 protein: CASSYSGTSGSYEQYF
V gene: TRBV6-2/TRBV6-3
clone size: -
J gene: TRBJ2-7
D gene: TRBD2

CDR3 DNA: TGTGCCAGCAGTTCCCCCAGGCCGGGGGGGCCTTACAATGAGCAGTTCTTC
CDR3 protein: CASSSPRPGGPYNEQFF
V gene: TRBV27
clone size: -
J gene: TRBJ2-1
D gene: TRBD2

CDR3 DNA: TGCGCCAGCAGCCGGACTAGCGGGGGAAGCACCGGGGAGCTGTTTTTT
CDR3 protein: CASSRTSGGSTGELFF
V gene: TRBV5-1
clone size: -
J gene: TRBJ2-2
D gene: TRBD2

CDR3 DNA: TGTGCCAGCAGTTTATCCGAGCGAACTAGCACAGATACGCAGTATTTT
CDR3 protein: CASSLSERTSTDTQYF
V gene: TRBV28
clone size: once
J gene: TRBJ2-3
D gene: -

CDR3 DNA: TGTGCCAGCAGCGTAGGAGGGTCCACCGGGGAGCTGTTTTTT
CDR3 protein: CASSVGGSTGELFF
V gene: TRBV9
clone size: -
J gene: TRBJ2-2
D gene: -

CDR3 DNA: TGTGCCAGCAGTTCCCTCGGGGTGGGAGGCTACACCTTC
CDR3 protein: CASSSLGVGGYTF
V gene: TRBV28
clone size: -
J gene: TRBJ1-2
D gene: -

CDR3 DNA: TGTGCCAGCAGCTTAGGCAGGGGGCTTTTGAATGAGCAGTTCTTC
CDR3 protein: CASSLGRGLLNEQFF
V gene: TRBV11-3
clone size: -
J gene: TRBJ2-1
D gene: TRBD1

CDR3 DNA: TGTGCCAGCAGCGACTCGACAGGCCCCGGGGCCAACGTCCTGACTTTC
CDR3 protein: CASSDSTGPGANVLTF
V gene: TRBV11-2
clone size: -
J gene: TRBJ2-6
D gene: -

CDR3 DNA: TGTGCCAGCAGTGATGGAGGGGGGGGACTTAGCACAGATACGCAGTATTTT
CDR3 protein: CASSDGGGGLSTDTQYF
V gene: TRBV2
clone size: -
J gene: TRBJ2-3
D gene: -

CDR3 DNA: TGCGCCAGCAGCTTGTTGCGGGGGGACAGCGACAATGAGCAGTTCTTC
CDR3 protein: CASSLLRGDSDNEQFF
V gene: TRBV5-1
clone size: -
J gene: TRBJ2-1
D gene: -

CDR3 DNA: TGTGCCAGCAAAACACCCCGGTCGGGACAGATTACAGATACGCAGTATTTT
CDR3 protein: CASKTPRSGQITDTQYF
V gene: TRBV2
clone size: -
J gene: TRBJ2-3
D gene: TRBD1

CDR3 DNA: TGTGCCAGCAGTGAGGGGACTAGTGGCGATACGCAGTATTTT
CDR3 protein: CASSEGTSGDTQYF
V gene: TRBV6-4
clone size: -
J gene: TRBJ2-3
D gene: TRBD2

CDR3 DNA: TGTGCCAGCAGCCGCGACAGGAACACTGAAGCTTTCTTT
CDR3 protein: CASSRDRNTEAFF
V gene: TRBV9
clone size: once
J gene: TRBJ1-1
D gene: -

CDR3 DNA: TGTGCCAGCAGCTCCCGGACAGGGCCCCTCTCCTACGAGCAGTACTTC
CDR3 protein: CASSSRTGPLSYEQYF
V gene: TRBV21-1
clone size: -
J gene: TRBJ2-7
D gene: -